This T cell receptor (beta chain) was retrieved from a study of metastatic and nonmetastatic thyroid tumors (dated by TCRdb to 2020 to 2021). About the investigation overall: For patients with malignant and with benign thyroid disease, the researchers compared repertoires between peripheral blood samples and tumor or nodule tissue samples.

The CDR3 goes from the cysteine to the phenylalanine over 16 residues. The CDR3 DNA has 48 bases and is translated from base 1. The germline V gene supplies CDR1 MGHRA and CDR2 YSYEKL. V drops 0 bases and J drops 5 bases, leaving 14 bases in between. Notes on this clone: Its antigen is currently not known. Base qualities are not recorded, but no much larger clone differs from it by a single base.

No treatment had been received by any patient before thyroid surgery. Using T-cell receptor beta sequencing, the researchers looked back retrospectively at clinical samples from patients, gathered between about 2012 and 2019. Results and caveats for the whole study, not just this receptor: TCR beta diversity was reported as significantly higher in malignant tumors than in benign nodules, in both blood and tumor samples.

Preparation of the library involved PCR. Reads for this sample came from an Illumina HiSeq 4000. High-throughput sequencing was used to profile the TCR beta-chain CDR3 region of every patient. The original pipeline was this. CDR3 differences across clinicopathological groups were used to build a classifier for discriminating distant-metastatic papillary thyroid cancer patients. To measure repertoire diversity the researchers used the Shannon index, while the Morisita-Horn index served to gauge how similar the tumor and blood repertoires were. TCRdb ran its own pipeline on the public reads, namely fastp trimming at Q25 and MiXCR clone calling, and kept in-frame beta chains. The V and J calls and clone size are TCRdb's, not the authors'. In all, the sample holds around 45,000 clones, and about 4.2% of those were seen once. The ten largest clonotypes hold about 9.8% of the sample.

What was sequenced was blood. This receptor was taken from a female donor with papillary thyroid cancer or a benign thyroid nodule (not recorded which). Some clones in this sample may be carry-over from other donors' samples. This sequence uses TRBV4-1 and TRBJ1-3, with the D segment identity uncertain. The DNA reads TGCGCCAGCAGCCAAGAGCGGCCAGGCCGACGAAACACCATATATTTT. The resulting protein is CASSQERPGRRNTIYF.